This entry lists 27 T cell receptor beta chains sequenced from one sample in a study of blood T cells in healthy people across ages. The authors ran a second PCR of about 6 to 11 cycles using a sample-barcoded 5' primer and a J-beta primer mix. TCRdb passed the 5' RACE reads through MiXCR, listing each CDR3 protein once. The sample shows about 1,400,000 distinct CDR3 sequences, approximately 42% of them seen only once. Material for sequencing was blood. All receptors derive from a woman in her late teens or twenties in good health.

The genes are TRBV7-6 and TRBJ2-3; tentatively, D is TRBD2 (6 bases). The germline V and J ends were trimmed by 1 base and 2 bases, with 10 bases remaining between them. This CDR3 spans 15 amino acids. Germline V gene sequence: CDR1 SGHVS, CDR2 FNYEAQ. CDR3 DNA sequence: TGTGCCAGCAGCTTAGGAACTAGCCCCACAGATACGCAGTATTTT. Its protein product is CASSLGTSPTDTQYF. Full variable domain (rest looked up from reference TRBV7-6 and TRBJ2-3): GAGVSQSPRYKVTKRGQDVALRCDPISGHVSLYWYRQALGQGPEFLTYFNYEAQQDKSGLPNDRFSAERPEGSISTLTIQRTEQRDSAMYRCASSLGTSPTDTQYFGPGTRLTVL.

The chain has TRBV6-1 and TRBJ2-3, with a weak D call TRBD2 (7 bases). Germline lookup yields CDR1 MNHNS and CDR2 SASEGT. V dropped 7 bases and J dropped 0 bases, with 14 bases sitting between them. This CDR3 region has 15 residues. The CDR3 DNA sequence: TGTGCCAGCACCGAAGGGGGGGCTAGCACAGATACGCAGTATTTT. Translation gives CASTEGGASTDTQYF.

The CDR3 nucleotides read TGTGCCAGCAGCTTAAGTAGCGGGGGGATTCTTAATGAGCAGTTCTTC. Its protein product is CASSLSSGGILNEQFF. The V call is TRBV7-9, the J call TRBJ2-1; the match to TRBD2 covers 10 bases. The germline CDR1 and CDR2 sequences are SEHNR and FQNEAQ (reference sequence). V lost 2 bases to trimming and J lost 7 bases; unmatched junction nucleotides: 8. This CDR3 has 16 amino acids.

This chain uses TRBV7-9 with TRBJ2-7, with TRBD1 as a possible D gene (6 bases). Trimming shortened V by 5 bases and J by 2 bases, and 19 bases separated the two germline ends. CDR3 length equals 16 residues. Looked up from germline, CDR1 is SEHNR and CDR2 is FQNEAQ (reference sequence). The CDR3 here is CASSGHVQGIAYEQYF. In DNA form, the CDR3 reads TGTGCCAGCAGCGGACACGTACAGGGAATTGCCTACGAGCAGTACTTC.

This clonotype appeared a single time. The chain is built from TRBV7-2 and TRBJ2-1, with 9 bases fitting TRBD2. The ends lost 5 bases at V and 0 bases at J; junction bases unmatched: 14. This CDR3 has 19 amino acids. The V gene's germline CDR1 is SGHTA and CDR2 FQGNSA. CDR3 DNA sequence: TGTGCCAGCAGCCCCGGGACTAGCCTCGAATGGAGCTCCTACAATGAGCAGTTCTTC. It codes for CASSPGTSLEWSSYNEQFF.

Notes on this clonotype: One junction end disagrees with the germline gene, perhaps due to a read error. The V and J genes are TRBV12-3 or TRBV12-4 and TRBJ2-7; no firm D call. The CDR3 has 11 residues. CDR3 protein: CTSSYGDEQYF. CDR3 nucleotide sequence: TGTACCAGCAGTTACGGAGACGAGCAGTACTTC.

This rearrangement joins TRBV5-5 to TRBJ2-7; D might be TRBD1 or TRBD2, each matching 5 bases. V lost 1 base and J lost 7, with 12 bases in between. This CDR3 is 13 amino acids long. Germline CDR1 is SGHKS and CDR2 is YYEKEE (reference sequence). The CDR3 nucleotides read TGTGCCAGCAGCTTGCCCGGGGACCATGAGCAGTACTTC. Residues: CASSLPGDHEQYF.

To note about this clonotype: One end of the junction varies from germline; a read error may be responsible. V usage is TRBV7-3 and J usage is TRBJ1-1; TRBD1 matches 7 bases. The CDR3 has 17 residues. The germline V gene has CDR1 SGHTA and CDR2 FQGTGA. As DNA, the CDR3 is TGTGCCAGCAGCTTAACAGGGGGCGGCTTCTCGGGCACTGAATCTTTCTTT. Its protein product is CASSLTGGGFSGTESFF.

This clonotype has only a few counts. The chain joins TRBV20-1 to TRBJ1-5; 10 bases are a match to TRBD1. This CDR3 is built from 17 residues. Germline lookup yields CDR1 DFQATT and CDR2 SNEGSKA (reference sequence). The junction had 6 bases not matched to a gene; V was cut back by 1 base and J by 0 bases. The CDR3 nucleotides read TGCAGTGCTAGAGCGTTTGGGACAGGGGATAGCAATCAGCCCCAGCATTTT. Protein product: CSARAFGTGDSNQPQHF.

The V call is TRBV20-1, the J call TRBJ2-1; 8 bases map to TRBD2. Losses at the gene ends were 6 bases for V and 4 bases for J; bases not matched to a gene: 11. Germline V gene data show CDR1 as DFQATT and CDR2 as SNEGSKA (reference sequence). The length of the CDR3 is 15 residues. The CDR3 DNA reads as TGCAGTGCGCAACAGCGGGGGTTCCCGTACAATGAGCAGTTCTTC. This sequence encodes CSAQQRGFPYNEQFF.

The V gene is TRBV10-2, the J gene TRBJ2-5, with 10 bases that match TRBD2. The J call could be wrong; TRBJ2-7 is a better fit for the DNA end. CDR3 length equals 15 residues. CDR1 and CDR2 (germline): WSHSY, SAAADI. CDR3 sequence (DNA): TGCGCCAGCAGCGGGAAAAGCGGGAGGGCCTCCGAGCAGTACTTC. It codes for CASSGKSGRASEQYF.

The gene calls are TRBV27 and TRBJ2-7; the match to TRBD2 covers 9 bases. Germline V gene data show CDR1 as MNHEY and CDR2 as SMNVEV (reference sequence). This CDR3 has 15 residues. V shed 3 bases, J shed 7 bases, and the junction held 10 bases outside the gene matches. This chain's CDR3 is CASSFASSGEDEQYF. The CDR3 nucleotides read TGTGCCAGCAGTTTTGCGTCTAGCGGGGAGGATGAGCAGTACTTC.

The J gene is TRBJ1-4, the V gene TRBV12-3 or TRBV12-4; no reliable D call. The CDR3 totals 13 residues. V lost 8 bases and J 10 bases, leaving 17 bases between the germline ends. The CDR3 DNA reads as TGTGCCAGCGGAGCGGACTATACGGCAAAACTGTTTTTT. Its protein product is CASGADYTAKLFF.

Note on this clonotype: At one end the junction does not follow the germline gene, possibly because of a read error. The chain has TRBV7-3 and TRBJ1-2; D not resolved. In germline, CDR1 is SGHTA, CDR2 FQGTGA. This CDR3 region has 14 residues. CDR3 sequence: CASSVTPVDYGYTF. The CDR3 nucleotides read TGTGCCAGCAGCGTAACACCGGTGGATTATGGCTACACCTTC.

This clonotype came up a few times. The chain has TRBV7-9 and TRBJ2-5, with D perhaps given as TRBD1 or TRBD2 (6 bases each). In germline, CDR1 is SEHNR, CDR2 FQNEAQ (reference sequence). Trimming stripped 0 bases from V and 2 bases from J, with 13 bases between. This CDR3 region has 16 residues. CDR3 DNA sequence: TGTGCCAGCAGCTTAGCGCTCGGGGGCCGGCAAGAGACCCAGTACTTC. Translation: CASSLALGGRQETQYF. Full variable domain (rest looked up from reference TRBV7-9 and TRBJ2-5): DTGVSQNPRHKITKRGQNVTFRCDPISEHNRLYWYRQTLGQGPEFLTYFQNEAQLEKSRLLSDRFSAERPKGSFSTLEIQRTEQGDSAMYLCASSLALGGRQETQYFGPGTRLLVL.

The chain carries TRBV18 and TRBJ2-1; D remains unclear. CDR3 length: 14 residues. Trimming took off 1 base at V and 6 bases at J, with 10 bases between the two ends. Per the germline V gene, CDR1 is KGHSH and CDR2 is LQKENI. The CDR3 spells CASSPRTEPNEQFF. The CDR3 nucleotides are TGTGCCAGCTCACCACGGACCGAGCCCAATGAGCAGTTCTTC.

The chain links TRBV6-2 or TRBV6-3 to TRBJ2-3; D gene uncertain. Trimming removed 2 bases from V and 4 bases from J, with 7 bases in between. This CDR3 region has 13 residues. Germline values: CDR1 MNHEY, CDR2 SVGEGT. The CDR3 coding sequence is TGTGCCAGCAGTTACGGCTACCCAGATACGCAGTATTTT. Translated, it gives CASSYGYPDTQYF.

The J gene is TRBJ1-2, the V gene TRBV20-1; D not resolved. The CDR3 extends over 17 amino acids. V lost 3 bases and J 6 bases, leaving 26 bases between the germline ends. The germline V gene encodes CDR1 DFQATT and CDR2 SNEGSKA (reference sequence). The CDR3 reads CSARENGRRIGGDGYTF. For the CDR3, the DNA is TGCAGTGCTAGGGAAAACGGCAGGCGGATCGGTGGGGATGGCTACACCTTC.

This clonotype was seen more than once but under ten times. The chain employs TRBV5-5 and TRBJ2-3; D is possibly TRBD2 (6 bases). The CDR3 extends over 14 amino acids. V gave up 0 bases and J gave up 5 bases, with 10 bases separating them. Germline V CDR1 and CDR2: SGHKS, YYEKEE (reference sequence). The CDR3 spells CASSLVSGEDTQYF. Written as DNA, the CDR3 is TGTGCCAGCAGCTTGGTATCGGGAGAAGATACGCAGTATTTT.

This clonotype was detected a few times. The chain links TRBV27 to TRBJ1-2; TRBD1 agrees at 7 bases. The ends lost 0 bases at V and 4 bases at J; junction bases unmatched: 2. Germline V CDR1 and CDR2: MNHEY, SMNVEV (reference sequence). The CDR3 runs 14 residues. The DNA of the CDR3 is TGTGCCAGCAGTTTATCGGACAGGTCCTATGGCTACACCTTC. It translates to CASSLSDRSYGYTF.

The chain links TRBV12-5 to TRBJ2-1; TRBD1 or TRBD2 may be the D gene (5 bases each). In germline, CDR1 is LGHNT, CDR2 FRNRAP. This CDR3 contains 14 residues. V shed 7 bases and J shed 4 bases, with 14 bases lying between them. CDR3 protein: CASAGQEKYNEQFF. In DNA, the CDR3 is TGTGCTAGTGCGGGGCAGGAAAAGTACAATGAGCAGTTCTTC.

This clonotype was observed a handful of times. The chain employs TRBV6-1 and TRBJ2-7; D perhaps matches TRBD2 (5 bases). V lost 8 bases, J lost 3 bases, and 17 bases lay in between. The CDR3 covers 14 residues. Germline values: CDR1 MNHNS, CDR2 SASEGT. In DNA, the CDR3 is TGTGCCAGCGTCATTTCGGCGGGCATCTACGAGCAGTACTTC. Encoded protein: CASVISAGIYEQYF.

The CDR3 spells CASKRGGISYNEQYF. The CDR3 coding sequence is TGTGCCAGCAAGAGGGGGGGAATCTCCTACAATGAGCAGTACTTC. The chain carries TRBV2 and TRBJ2-1, with D maybe TRBD2 (7 bases). With the DNA end fitting TRBJ2-7 better, the J assignment may be wrong. Germline lookup yields CDR1 SNHLY and CDR2 FYNNEI. The length of the CDR3 is 15 residues.

V and J are TRBV20-1 and TRBJ2-3, with 9 nucleotides matching TRBD2. From germline, CDR1 is DFQATT and CDR2 SNEGSKA (reference sequence). This CDR3 spans 16 amino acids. The V segment lost 3 bases and the J segment 2 bases; nucleotides outside the gene matches: 9. CDR3 amino acids: CSARGSSGALTDTQYF. CDR3 DNA sequence: TGCAGTGCTAGGGGATCTAGCGGGGCGCTCACAGATACGCAGTATTTT.

This clonotype was detected only a few times. The rearrangement links TRBV6-5 to TRBJ2-5; D call uncertain. CDR3 length: 14 amino acids. Looked up from germline, CDR1 is MNHEY and CDR2 is SVGAGI. V gave up 7 bases and J gave up 5 bases, with 17 bases separating them. The CDR3 bases are TGTGCCAGCACCCACGGGTTGGGGATCGAGACCCAGTACTTC. Encoded protein: CASTHGLGIETQYF.

The chain combines TRBV24-1 with TRBJ2-4, with 8 bases matching TRBD1. Matching the DNA end better, TRBJ2-5 makes the J call doubtful. The CDR3 sequence is 15 residues long. The germline CDR1 and CDR2 sequences are KGHDR and SFDVKD. CDR3 region: CATSDSRQGLETQYF. The CDR3 DNA reads TGTGCCACCAGTGATTCTCGACAGGGGTTGGAGACCCAGTACTTC.

This CDR3 is CSARPPPGASYEQYF. CDR3 in DNA: TGCAGTGCTAGGCCCCCCCCGGGGGCCTCCTACGAGCAGTACTTC. The rearrangement links TRBV20-1 to TRBJ2-4; D tentatively reads TRBD1 or TRBD2 (6 bases each). The DNA end is a closer match to TRBJ2-7, so the J assignment may be wrong. Germline V gives CDR1 DFQATT, CDR2 SNEGSKA (reference sequence). The CDR3 consists of 15 residues.